The next 28 T cell receptor beta chains were all read from a single sample in a study of technical replicates of blood from a handful of donors (dated by TCRdb to between 2016 and 2019). Library generation was performed with the immunoSEQ multiplex PCR assay. Held by TCRdb, this immuneACCESS table contains in-frame sequences only and omits some clones. Under half of the omission traces to an unresolved V gene where checked; the cause of the rest is unknown. Recorded for this sample are about 75,000 clones; approximately 97% of them occurred a single time. The ten largest clones capture under 0.3% of the sample. The sample comprised T cells isolated from PBMCs. All receptors come from a human donor in good health.

The J gene is TRBJ2-1, the V gene TRBV5-1; D unclear. Germline V gene lookup returns CDR1 SGHRS and CDR2 YFSETQ. The V and J ends lost 0 bases and 4 bases respectively, with 2 bases between them. The CDR3 sequence is 12 residues long. This CDR3 is CASSLAYNEQFF. CDR3 DNA sequence: TGCGCCAGCAGCTTGGCTTACAATGAGCAGTTCTTC. The full variable domain, with the rest looked up from reference TRBV5-1 and TRBJ2-1, is KAGVTQTPRYLIKTRGQQVTLSCSPISGHRSVSWYQQTPGQGLQFLFEYFSETQRNKGNFPGRFSGRQFSNSRSEMNVSTLELGDSALYLCASSLAYNEQFFGPGTRLTVL.

The CDR3 coding sequence is TGTGCCAGCAACCAACAAGGACAGCCGTACAATGAGCAGTTCTTC. Translating gives CASNQQGQPYNEQFF. The genes are TRBV11-1 and TRBJ2-1, with D tentatively TRBD1 (6 bases). V lost 7 bases and J 4 bases, leaving 17 bases between the germline ends. The CDR3 is made up of 15 amino acids. Germline V lookup: CDR1 SGHAT, CDR2 FQDESV (reference sequence).

The chain is built from TRBV6-5 and TRBJ1-1; D might be TRBD1 (5 bases). Deletions cut 2 bases from V and 0 bases from J, with 7 bases between. Germline CDR1 reads MNHEY; CDR2 reads SVGAGI. The CDR3 has 14 residues. CDR3 DNA: TGTGCCAGCAGTTACAGGGGAATGAACACTGAAGCTTTCTTT. This codes for CASSYRGMNTEAFF.

This clone was picked up a small number of times. V is TRBV7-8 and J is TRBJ1-1; TRBD1 matches 7 bases. This CDR3 is 14 amino acids long. Germline loops: CDR1 SGHVS, CDR2 FQNEAQ. Germline trimming cut 4 bases from V and 4 bases from J; bases unmatched to any gene: 6. The CDR3 DNA sequence: TGTGCCAGCAGCTACAGGGGATCGGGCACTGAAGCTTTCTTT. Its protein is CASSYRGSGTEAFF.

V usage is TRBV5-1 and J usage is TRBJ2-2; TRBD1 might be the D (5 bases). Germline V gene lookup returns CDR1 SGHRS and CDR2 YFSETQ. The CDR3 runs 11 residues. V was trimmed by 6 bases and J by 7 bases, leaving 7 bases between them. CDR3 nucleotide sequence: TGCGCCAGCACAGGGTTCGGGGAGCTGTTTTTT. This sequence encodes CASTGFGELFF.

This sequence joins TRBV9 and TRBJ2-3, with 7 bases matching TRBD2. The V gene's germline CDR1 is SGDLS and CDR2 YYNGEE. With 2 bases clipped from V and 0 bases from J, the junction kept 3 bases outside the gene matches. CDR3 size: 15 residues. The DNA for the CDR3 is TGTGCCAGCAGCGTCCGAGCGGGAAGCACAGATACGCAGTATTTT. Translating gives CASSVRAGSTDTQYF.

V is TRBV21-1 and J is TRBJ2-1; the listed D gene, TRBD2, was not tested against the DNA. TRBV21-1 is deemed a pseudogene. The CDR3 spans 13 residues. This CDR3 reads CASAASENNEQFF. The DNA for the CDR3 is TGTGCCAGCGCGGCTAGCGAGAACAATGAGCAGTTCTTC.

The rearrangement joins TRBV7-8 to TRBJ2-7; D is possibly TRBD2 (6 bases). Germline CDR1 reads SGHVS; CDR2 reads FQNEAQ. V gave up 2 bases and J gave up 5 bases, with 16 bases separating them. CDR3 length: 15 amino acids. CDR3 sequence: CASSLFDGRIHEQYF. CDR3 bases: TGTGCCAGCAGCTTATTCGACGGGAGAATCCACGAGCAGTACTTC.

The rearrangement joins TRBV5-1 to TRBJ1-3; 10 nucleotides agree with TRBD1. J was trimmed by 7 bases and V by 3 bases; bases with no gene match: 1. The germline V gene has CDR1 SGHRS and CDR2 YFSETQ. There are 13 residues in the CDR3. This chain's CDR3 is CASSSDRGNTIYF. The CDR3, as DNA: TGCGCCAGCAGCTCGGACAGGGGGAACACCATATATTTT.

CDR3 protein: CASSRTGAYTEAFF. DNA of the CDR3: TGTGCCAGCTCCCGGACAGGGGCTTACACTGAAGCTTTCTTT. The gene calls are TRBV18 and TRBJ1-1; 9 nucleotides line up with TRBD1. The CDR3 has 14 amino acids. Germline V gives CDR1 KGHSH, CDR2 LQKENI. V shed 6 bases, J shed 3 bases, and the junction held 5 bases outside the gene matches. Looking up the rest from reference TRBV18 and TRBJ1-1 gives the full variable domain: NAGVMQNPRHLVRRRGQEARLRCSPMKGHSHVYWYRQLPEEGLKFMVYLQKENIIDESGMPKERFSAEFPKEGPSILRIQQVVRGDSAAYFCASSRTGAYTEAFFGQGTRLTVV.

V gene TRBV6-5 combines with J gene TRBJ1-3; D not resolved. Germline lookup yields CDR1 MNHEY and CDR2 SVGAGI. The CDR3 consists of 14 residues. Deletions cut 5 bases from V and 1 base from J, with 9 bases between. The CDR3 bases are TGTGCCAGCAGTACCGACGGGTCTGGAAACACCATATATTTT. Its translation: CASSTDGSGNTIYF.

This chain links TRBV19 with TRBJ2-3, with 8 positions matching TRBD2. Germline CDR1 LNHDA, CDR2 SQIVND (reference sequence). J gave up 6 bases and V 2 bases, and 13 bases lay outside the gene matches. The CDR3 length is 17 residues. In nucleotides, the CDR3 is TGTGCCAGTAGTATACGGAGGGCGGGAGGCTTCCCCGATACGCAGTATTTT. It specifies CASSIRRAGGFPDTQYF.

The J gene is TRBJ2-7, the V gene TRBV5-1; possible D gene TRBD2, 6 bases. Per germline, CDR1 SGHRS and CDR2 YFSETQ. The CDR3 spans 16 residues. With 1 base removed from V and 1 base from J, the gap between germline ends came to 15 bases. CDR3 residues: CASSLRQGGGSYEQYF. CDR3 nucleotides: TGCGCCAGCAGCTTGAGGCAGGGAGGCGGGTCCTACGAGCAGTACTTC.

V gene TRBV19 combines with J gene TRBJ1-1; tentatively, D is TRBD1 (6 bases). The germline gives CDR1 LNHDA, CDR2 SQIVND (reference sequence). Trimming removed 1 base at V and 11 bases at J, with 20 bases between. This CDR3 contains 15 residues. The CDR3 region is CASSIGLGTPQGAFF. CDR3 nucleotides: TGTGCCAGTAGTATAGGTCTCGGGACACCCCAAGGGGCTTTCTTT. The complete variable domain, with remaining parts taken from reference TRBV19 and TRBJ1-1, reads DGGITQSPKYLFRKEGQNVTLSCEQNLNHDAMYWYRQDPGQGLRLIYYSQIVNDFQKGDIAEGYSVSREKKESFPLTVTSAQKNPTAFYLCASSIGLGTPQGAFFGQGTRLTVV.

This clone appeared once. V usage is TRBV7-7 and J usage is TRBJ2-7; 7 bases match TRBD2. Germline CDR1 and CDR2: SSHAT and FNYEAQ (reference sequence). V trimming: 5 bases; J trimming: 3 bases; junction bases outside the gene matches: 7. The CDR3 contains 14 residues. Written as DNA, the CDR3 is TGTGCCAGCAGCCCAGGGAGGGAGATCTACGAGCAGTACTTC. It encodes CASSPGREIYEQYF. Supplemented by reference TRBV7-7 and TRBJ2-7, the full variable domain reads GAGVSQSPRYKVTKRGQDVTLRCDPISSHATLYWYQQALGQGPEFLTYFNYEAQPDKSGLPSDRFSAERPEGSISTLTIQRTEQRDSAMYRCASSPGREIYEQYFGPGTRLTVT.

The chain couples TRBV11-3 to TRBJ2-5, with TRBD2 matching over 8 bases. The CDR3 spans 16 residues. Trimming at V came to 2 bases and at J to 2 bases, leaving 7 bases not matched to a gene. CDR1 is SGHNT and CDR2 is YENEEA in the germline V gene. The CDR3 reads CASSLRQRGTQETQYF. The CDR3 DNA is TGTGCCAGCAGCTTACGCCAGCGGGGGACTCAAGAGACCCAGTACTTC.

The chain recombines TRBV9 with TRBJ2-5; 7 nucleotides match TRBD2. V trimming: 3 bases; J trimming: 1 base; junction bases outside the gene matches: 3. Germline-derived CDR1 and CDR2 are SGDLS and YYNGEE. The CDR3 has 14 amino acids. The CDR3: CASSGSGIQETQYF. The CDR3 DNA reads as TGTGCCAGCAGCGGAAGCGGGATCCAAGAGACCCAGTACTTC.

The rearrangement uses TRBV9 and TRBJ2-3; 8 bases agree with TRBD2. V dropped 1 base and J dropped 0; count of bases not matched to a gene: 1. The CDR3 has 15 residues. CDR1 is SGDLS, CDR2 YYNGEE, per germline. CDR3 region: CASSVSSGSTDTQYF. The DNA of the CDR3 is TGTGCCAGCAGCGTATCTAGCGGGAGCACAGATACGCAGTATTTT.

The chain links TRBV6-6 to TRBJ1-2; D is possibly TRBD1 (5 bases). V was pared by 6 bases and J by 3 bases, with 20 bases between. Germline CDR1 and CDR2: MNHNY and SVGAGI (reference sequence). The CDR3 extends over 16 amino acids. The DNA of the CDR3 is TGTGCCAGCAGCTCCGGGACGGAGGGGTTGGACTATGGCTACACCTTC. Its translation: CASSSGTEGLDYGYTF.

The chain joins TRBV7-3 to TRBJ2-3; 7 positions agree with TRBD2. The CDR3 length is 15 residues. Looked up from germline, CDR1 is SGHTA and CDR2 is FQGTGA. With V trimmed by 5 bases and J by 4 bases, 9 bases remained unmatched. In DNA form, the CDR3 reads TGTGCCAGCAGCCGGTTAAGCGGGGTGGCAGATACGCAGTATTTT. It is translated as CASSRLSGVADTQYF.

As for this clone: The identical CDR3 is also encoded by other nucleotide sequences in the sample. The genes are TRBV15 and TRBJ2-5; perhaps TRBD1 as D (5 bases). The CDR3 length is 14 residues. In germline, CDR1 is LNHNV, CDR2 YYDKDF (reference sequence). V gave up 1 base and J gave up 2 bases, with 8 bases separating them. DNA for the CDR3: TGTGCCACCAGCAGAGCAGGGCAGCAAGAGACCCAGTACTTC. It translates to CATSRAGQQETQYF.

The chain has TRBV2 and TRBJ2-7, with TRBD1 as a possible D gene (6 bases). CDR1 is SNHLY, CDR2 FYNNEI, per germline. Trimming took 4 bases from V and 3 from J, leaving 13 bases between them. The CDR3 has 14 residues. CDR3: CASSVDRKVYEQYF. The CDR3 DNA reads as TGTGCCAGCAGTGTCGACAGGAAGGTCTACGAGCAGTACTTC.

The chain employs TRBV9 and TRBJ2-2; 9 bases map to TRBD1. Germline CDR1 reads SGDLS; CDR2 reads YYNGEE. The CDR3 contains 16 residues. Trimming at V came to 4 bases and at J to 2 bases, leaving 6 bases not matched to a gene. The CDR3 sequence: CASSLSDRGNTGELFF. CDR3 in DNA: TGTGCCAGCAGCCTCTCGGACAGGGGAAACACCGGGGAGCTGTTTTTT.

The chain links TRBV30 to TRBJ1-2; D gene uncertain. Germline CDR1 GTSNPN, CDR2 SVGIG (reference sequence). The CDR3 is 15 residues long. The V end was cut by 3 bases, the J end by 7 bases, with 21 bases between. The chain's CDR3 is CAWRPDLVLGGGYTF. CDR3 sequence (DNA): TGTGCCTGGAGGCCGGATTTGGTCCTTGGAGGTGGCTACACCTTC.

This clone appeared a single time. The CDR3 nucleotides are TGTGCCAGCAGCTTAGTTGGAGAAACCTTAGCCAAAAACATTCAGTACTTC. Amino acid sequence: CASSLVGETLAKNIQYF. V and J are TRBV7-8 and TRBJ2-4; D is ambiguous. CDR1 SGHVS and CDR2 FQNEAQ come from the germline V gene. The CDR3 contains 17 residues. V lost 1 base and J lost 0, with 13 bases in between.

V and J are TRBV7-3 and TRBJ2-1, with D maybe TRBD1 (5 bases). CDR1 and CDR2 from the germline V gene are SGHTA and FQGTGA. The CDR3 covers 15 residues. Trimming shortened V by 6 bases and J by 6 bases, and 18 bases separated the two germline ends. Written as DNA, the CDR3 is TGTGCCAGCAGTCAAGACAGTCCTCTCATCAATGAGCAGTTCTTC. Translating it yields CASSQDSPLINEQFF.

The rearrangement links TRBV11-3 to TRBJ2-1; possibly TRBD2 for D (6 bases). V was pared by 4 bases and J by 9 bases, with 13 bases between. Germline values: CDR1 SGHNT, CDR2 YENEEA. This CDR3 spans 13 amino acids. CDR3: CASSWRGIGEQFF. The CDR3 nucleotides read TGTGCCAGCAGCTGGCGGGGCATCGGTGAGCAGTTCTTC.

The gene calls are TRBV13 and TRBJ2-5, with 7 bases identical to TRBD1. The CDR3 spans 14 residues. The junction had 12 bases not matched to a gene; V was cut back by 5 bases and J by 9 bases. Germline V gives CDR1 PRHDT, CDR2 FYEKMQ (reference sequence). The DNA for the CDR3 is TGTGCCAGCAGCCCGAGGGACAGCTGGCCGGCCCAGTACTTC. The encoded protein is CASSPRDSWPAQYF.